Listed below are T cell receptor beta chains from one sample, sequenced in a study of blood T cell repertoires in COVID-19. Sequencing used immunoSEQ multiplex PCR; TCRdb keeps in-frame clones, though not all of them. The table includes 200,000 to 300,000 clones, 80% to 90% detected once. Sequencing input: peripheral blood. These receptor sequences come from an elderly woman with COVID-19, enrolled during active disease. Both conserved end residues are part of each CDR3.

v_call | cdr3_aa
TRBV7-9 | CASSRQVGGQGGNTIYF
TRBV18 | CASSPRGGPDEQFF
TRBV12-3/TRBV12-4 | CASSFGRTEAFF
TRBV27 | CASSLMTGGSKNTEAFF
TRBV24-1 | CATSDTNANYGYTF
TRBV27 | CASSRRADGGAGYTF
TRBV18 | CASSGPGTGIYNEQFF
TRBV18 | CASSPRVGNSPLHF
TRBV5-5 | CASTPTGVYEQYF
TRBV18 | CASSYETGVSGNTIYF
TRBV30 | CAWSVQLSGSINEQFF
TRBV5-1 | CASSTVQGSGTDTQYF
TRBV7-8 | CASSHPGTGGEKLFF
TRBV2 | CASIPGQRNEKLFF
TRBV6-6 | CASRRTASYEQYF
TRBV7-2 | CASSPTGFRGDTQYF
TRBV7-2 | CASSSDTGGYTF
TRBV27 | CASSLQGNYGYTF
TRBV29-1 | CSARDRGRNTEAFF
TRBV10-3 | CAIRSGVSTDTQYF
TRBV9 | CASSLQGSNEKLFF
TRBV28 | CASSSADRTTGRGYTF
TRBV3-1/TRBV3-2 | CASGRGGWSKQFF
TRBV30 | CAWSGGALAGGYNEQFF
TRBV3-1/TRBV3-2 | CASSRQTVDYGYTF
TRBV28 | CASRQPDRGRANVLTF
TRBV19 | CASKQTGVTYEQYF
TRBV28 | CASSLAGWTARYTEAFF
TRBV5-6 | CASSLRQGRNQPQHF
TRBV6-5 | CASRLGTGRGYTF
TRBV3-1/TRBV3-2 | CASSQAGSNPYEQYF
TRBV7-2 | CASSLRQGLPEAFF
TRBV7-9 | CASSLSGSSGNTIYF
TRBV30 | CAWSTQGASEQFF
TRBV30 | CAWSPRGTYEQYF
TRBV7-9 | CASDRKDSQKPNQPQHF
TRBV6-5 | CASSYWGPGLETQYF
TRBV7-9 | CASSLGSAGVVPQTDIQYF
TRBV4-2 | CASRQGQGTYEQYF
TRBV18 | CASSPPAGATIYF
TRBV6-5 | CASSPSTTNEKLFF
TRBV19 | CASTDRAGSTSGNTIYF
TRBV3-1/TRBV3-2 | CASRTGNYGYTF
TRBV7-2 | CASRATGNTEAFF
TRBV18 | CASSPSIGQKSSGNTIYF
TRBV7-9 | CASSTEAGRYGYTF
TRBV24-1 | CATSDSLGAGEDTQYF
TRBV27 | CASSLRRGSEAFF
TRBV7-9 | CASSSMDRGNGYTF
TRBV6-2/TRBV6-3 | CASSRQNNQPQHF
TRBV2 | CASNEREGFTGELFF
TRBV29-1 | CSVEERGRYEQYF
TRBV4-1 | CASSLETGLKGTQYF
TRBV25-1 | CASSEAWNTEAFF
TRBV28 | CASRGTGREKLFF
TRBV28 | CASSSGLAVQYF
TRBV6-5 | CASSQPGSYEQYF
TRBV25-1 | CASSRLAGAFGYEQYF
TRBV15 | CATSRGQYYEQYF
TRBV5-6 | CASSLWRAEAFF